This section outlines one T cell receptor beta chain sequence together with its context. The ends were cut back, 7 bases at V and 10 bases at J, with 26 bases in the middle. The CDR3 is made up of 15 amino acids. Germline values: CDR1 DFQATT, CDR2 SNEGSKA (reference sequence). The data originate from a study of identical twins. TCRdb passed the 5' RACE reads through MiXCR, listing each CDR3 protein once. The sample consists of about 470,000 distinct CDR3 sequences, approximately 24% of them appearing once. In addition, the sample was reused for a study of T cells expressing NK-cell markers. This second study notes: It is unclear if expanded NKG2C-expressing clones target HCMV antigens.

Sequenced input: CD4+ T cells sorted from blood. This chain connects TRBV20-1 to TRBJ2-4; perhaps D is TRBD1 or TRBD2 (6 bases each). This clonotype originated in a young woman in good health. CDR3 DNA sequence: TGCAGTGTCGACCCGGGTGGAGGGACAAAAAGGATTCAGTACTTC. Its translation: CSVDPGGGTKRIQYF.